Listed below are T cell receptor beta chains from one sample, sequenced in a study of shared clonotypes between healthy human individuals. TCRdb keeps only in-frame clones here, not all; method: immunoSEQ multiplex PCR. Found here are approximately 470,000 clones, about 85% of them singletons; the top ten hold about an eighth. The sequenced sample consisted of PBMCs. These receptors all stem from a woman in her 40s in good health. Some clones in this sample may be carry-over from other donors' samples. Each CDR3 is given with its conserved first and last residue. A D gene is named only where the DNA matches it firmly. Clone size, where shown, is once, few, many, or a class for clones that have expanded.

d_call j_call v_call clone_size cdr3_aa cdr3_nt
. TRBJ2-1 TRBV29-1 . CSVGRGTPSYNEQFF TGCAGCGTTGGTCGGGGGACCCCCTCTTACAATGAGCAGTTCTTC
. TRBJ1-1 TRBV2 once CASSERGYPTDTEAFF TGTGCCAGCAGTGAAAGGGGATACCCCACTGATACTGAAGCTTTCTTT
. TRBJ2-7 TRBV5-6 . CASSLARALRLEYEQYF TGTGCCAGCAGCTTGGCCAGGGCCCTGCGGTTGGAATACGAGCAGTACTTC
TRBD1 TRBJ2-1 TRBV11-3 . CASSWTGTYNEQFF TGTGCCAGCAGTTGGACAGGGACGTATAATGAGCAGTTCTTC
TRBD1 TRBJ2-5 TRBV5-1 . CASSVGQGANRETQYF TGCGCCAGCAGCGTTGGACAGGGGGCAAATAGAGAGACCCAGTACTTC
TRBD2 TRBJ2-2 TRBV2 . CASSLPGLAGDTGELFF TGTGCCAGCAGTTTACCGGGACTAGCGGGAGACACCGGGGAGCTGTTTTTT
TRBD2 TRBJ2-2 TRBV7-9 . CASSQTSGRANTGELFF TGTGCCAGCAGCCAGACTAGCGGGAGGGCGAACACCGGGGAGCTGTTTTTT
TRBD1 TRBJ2-2 TRBV25-1 . CASSEYGGTGDTGELFF TGTGCCAGCAGTGAATATGGGGGGACAGGGGACACCGGGGAGCTGTTTTTT
TRBD1 TRBJ2-1 TRBV28 . CASRDRGFNEQFF TGTGCCAGCAGGGACAGGGGGTTCAATGAGCAGTTCTTC
TRBD2 TRBJ2-7 TRBV11-2 once CASSGGTSGSSYEQYF TGTGCCAGCAGCGGGGGGACTAGCGGGAGCTCCTACGAGCAGTACTTC
. TRBJ1-1 TRBV14 . CASSQGPGLRNEAFF TGTGCCAGCAGCCAAGGGCCAGGGCTGAGGAATGAAGCTTTCTTT
. TRBJ1-2 TRBV7-2 once CASSLTRTADYGYTF TGTGCCAGCAGCTTAACGAGGACAGCTGACTATGGCTACACCTTC
. TRBJ1-1 TRBV5-1 once CASRYGTEAFF TGCGCCAGCAGGTACGGCACTGAAGCTTTCTTT
TRBD2 TRBJ2-3 TRBV14 . CASSQDGGNTQYF TGTGCCAGCAGCCAAGACGGGGGGAATACGCAGTATTTT
. TRBJ1-5 TRBV19 . CASRNTGGRSNQPQHF TGTGCCAGTAGAAACACCGGGGGTAGGAGCAATCAGCCCCAGCATTTT
. TRBJ2-1 TRBV10-3 . CAIGAASSYNEQFF TGTGCCATCGGCGCCGCTAGCTCCTACAATGAGCAGTTCTTC
. TRBJ1-1 TRBV9 once CASSLLPGGRTEAFF TGTGCCAGCAGCTTACTGCCGGGGGGGAGGACTGAAGCTTTCTTT
TRBD2 TRBJ2-5 TRBV4-3 once CASSPGTRRETQYF TGCGCCAGCAGCCCGGGGACTAGGCGGGAGACCCAGTACTTC
. TRBJ2-2 TRBV5-1 . CASRVQSNTGELFF TGCGCCAGCAGAGTACAGTCGAACACCGGGGAGCTGTTTTTT
. TRBJ1-2 TRBV28 . CASTSTLLLTNYGYTF TGTGCCAGCACTTCCACACTCCTCTTGACGAACTATGGCTACACCTTC
. TRBJ1-4 TRBV7-8 . CASSRHRPATNEKLFF TGTGCCAGCAGCCGACACCGGCCCGCAACTAATGAAAAACTGTTTTTT
TRBD2 TRBJ2-7 TRBV19 . CASSILLSGSYEQYF TGTGCCAGTAGCATCCTACTTAGCGGGAGCTACGAGCAGTACTTC
. TRBJ2-5 TRBV7-2 once CASSRAGVGETQYF TGTGCCAGCAGCCGGGCAGGGGTCGGAGAGACCCAGTACTTC
TRBD2 TRBJ2-1 TRBV18 . CASSPLAGNNEQFF TGTGCCAGCTCACCCCTAGCGGGAAACAATGAGCAGTTCTTC
TRBD1 TRBJ1-5 TRBV19 once CASSAGQGVQPQHF TGTGCCAGTAGTGCGGGACAGGGAGTACAGCCCCAGCATTTT
TRBD2 TRBJ2-1 TRBV19 . CASSIREGSYNEQFF TGTGCCAGTAGTATCAGGGAGGGATCCTACAATGAGCAGTTCTTC